This T cell receptor beta chain was profiled in a study of blood T cell repertoires in COVID-19. Study at large: Sites across the United States, Italy and Spain contributed samples from acute and convalescent COVID-19. PBMCs, B-cell-depleted T cells, or T cells provided the cDNA or gDNA that made up the material.

Residents of about two dozen US areas, aged about 18 to 95 years, made up the participants. The protocol was immunoSEQ multiplex PCR, while the TCRdb copy is restricted to in-frame clones and leaves out a portion. Among hundreds of thousands of clones listed, over 80% were seen once. The CDR3 covers 16 residues. CDR1 and CDR2 (germline): SGHAT, FQNNGV. With 5 bases removed from V and 3 bases from J, the gap between germline ends came to 16 bases. This clonotype was sampled from a woman aged 25-40 years with acute COVID-19. V and J are TRBV11-2 and TRBJ2-2; TRBD1 might be the D (6 bases). The material sequenced was PBMCs or T cells enriched from blood (not recorded which). The CDR3 bases are TGTGCCAGCAGCCTACAGGGAATTCGGCACACCGGGGAGCTGTTTTTT. Amino acid sequence: CASSLQGIRHTGELFF.